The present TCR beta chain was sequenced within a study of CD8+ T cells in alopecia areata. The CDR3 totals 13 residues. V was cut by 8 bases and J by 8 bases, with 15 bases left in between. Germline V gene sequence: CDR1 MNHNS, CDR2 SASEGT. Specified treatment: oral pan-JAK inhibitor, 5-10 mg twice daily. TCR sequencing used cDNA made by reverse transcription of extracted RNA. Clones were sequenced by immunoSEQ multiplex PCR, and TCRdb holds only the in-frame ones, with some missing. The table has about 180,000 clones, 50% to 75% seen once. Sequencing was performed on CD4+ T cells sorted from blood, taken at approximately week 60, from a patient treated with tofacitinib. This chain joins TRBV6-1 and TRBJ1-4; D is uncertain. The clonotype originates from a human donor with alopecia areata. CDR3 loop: CASAESGSEKLFF. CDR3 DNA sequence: TGTGCCAGCGCAGAGTCAGGCAGCGAAAAACTGTTTTTT.